This T cell receptor beta chain is from a study of tumor-infiltrating lymphocytes in localized non-small cell lung cancer. In the study overall: Some samples were collected after neoadjuvant chemotherapy; smokers, never-smokers and several histologies were included.

This clone was seen once. The antigen remains unidentified. Overall study results and limits: Different pieces of the same tissue went to different assays, confounding technical variation with intratumor heterogeneity.

The CDR3 consists of 17 residues. Germline trimming cut 0 bases from V and 4 bases from J; bases unmatched to any gene: 10. Germline V gene sequence: CDR1 GTSNPN, CDR2 SVGIG (reference sequence). Generated by immunoSEQ multiplex PCR, the TCRdb table keeps only in-frame clones and is missing some. The sample has approximately 12,000 clones, roughly 70% seen once; the top ten hold 8% to 13%. Sequences were obtained from uninvolved lung tissue not adjacent to the tumor. V usage is TRBV30 and J usage is TRBJ2-3; 10 bases map to TRBD1. The source is a human donor with non-small cell lung cancer. Here the CDR3 DNA reads TGTGCCTGGAGTGTACGAGGGACAGGGGTTCTTGCAGATACGCAGTATTTT. It encodes CAWSVRGTGVLADTQYF.